This paragraph reports one T cell receptor beta chain. A junction end diverges from the germline sequence, so it may reflect a read error. The V gene's germline CDR1 is SGHDN and CDR2 FVKESK. The CDR3 length is 15 residues. These data are taken from a study of molecular identifiers for immune sequencing clone quantification. Input for naive CD8 libraries was roughly 20,000 to 1,000,000 sorted cells; the RNA fraction used was 10%, 30% or 50%. The CD8+CD4-CCR7+CD45RA+ phenotype defined the sorted naive CD8 T cells. TCRdb recomputed calls from the PCR reads with MiXCR, one row per CDR3 protein. The sample yields tens of thousands of distinct CDR3 sequences, approximately 20% seen once.

Sequencing used naive CD8+ T cells from blood, with Jurkat cell RNA spiked in. Documented subset: FACS-sorted CD8+CD4-CCR7+CD45RA+ naive T cells. The rearrangement uses TRBV14 and TRBJ2-1; D might be TRBD2 (5 bases). This TCR was sampled from a human donor in good health. Some libraries in this study had Jurkat cell RNA spiked in. CDR3 protein: CVSSQDWSSYNEQFF. CDR3 nucleotide sequence: TGTGTCAGCAGCCAGGACTGGAGCTCCTACAATGAGCAGTTCTTC.